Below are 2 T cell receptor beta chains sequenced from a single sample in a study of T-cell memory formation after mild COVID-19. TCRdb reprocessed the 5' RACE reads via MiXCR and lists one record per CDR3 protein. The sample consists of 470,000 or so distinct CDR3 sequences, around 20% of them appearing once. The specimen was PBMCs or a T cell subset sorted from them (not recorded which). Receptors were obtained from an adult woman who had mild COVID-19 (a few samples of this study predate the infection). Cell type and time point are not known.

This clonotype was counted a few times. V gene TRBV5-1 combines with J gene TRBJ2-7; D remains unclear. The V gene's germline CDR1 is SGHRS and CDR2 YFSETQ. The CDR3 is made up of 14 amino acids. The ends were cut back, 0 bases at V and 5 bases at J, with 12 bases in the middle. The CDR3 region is CASSLVVGPDEQYF. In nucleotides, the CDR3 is TGCGCCAGCAGCTTGGTGGTAGGACCGGACGAGCAGTACTTC.

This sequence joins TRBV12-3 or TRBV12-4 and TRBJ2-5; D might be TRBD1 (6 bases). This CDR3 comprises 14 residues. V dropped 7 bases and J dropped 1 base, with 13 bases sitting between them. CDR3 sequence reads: CASTWTDSQETQYF. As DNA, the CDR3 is TGTGCCAGCACGTGGACGGACAGCCAAGAGACCCAGTACTTC.